Each of the 9 T cell receptor beta chains below was sequenced from the same sample in a study of OX40 agonist ivuxolimab in advanced cancers. Only in-frame clones appear in the TCRdb table, and some are missing; sequencing was by immunoSEQ multiplex PCR. The sample includes roughly 80,000 clones, more than 75% of them seen just once. Source: CD4+ or CD8+ T cells sorted from blood, taken in a trial of the OX40 agonist ivuxolimab. These receptors were taken from an adult with an advanced solid tumor such as melanoma, head and neck, liver or kidney cancer.

The chain recombines TRBV19 with TRBJ1-2, with D uncertain. Germline V gives CDR1 LNHDA, CDR2 SQIVND (reference sequence). This CDR3 is built from 14 residues. V lost 7 bases, J lost 2 bases, and 14 bases lay in between. CDR3 in amino acids: CASTHDMGNYGYTF. CDR3 DNA sequence: TGTGCCAGTACCCACGACATGGGGAACTATGGCTACACCTTC.

The V gene is TRBV13, the J gene TRBJ2-2; 10 nucleotides line up with TRBD2. Germline CDR1 reads PRHDT; CDR2 reads FYEKMQ (reference sequence). The CDR3 has 17 amino acids. V was clipped by 0 bases and J by 4 bases; unmatched bases: 5. CDR3 sequence reads: CASSLGLGLASTGELFF. The CDR3 DNA reads TGTGCCAGCAGCTTAGGCCTGGGACTAGCGAGCACCGGGGAGCTGTTTTTT.

This sequence joins TRBV7-9 and TRBJ1-1, with D possibly being TRBD1 (6 bases). Trimming cost V 5 bases and J 10 bases, with 17 bases left between them. This CDR3 is built from 13 residues. CDR1 and CDR2 (germline): SEHNR, FQNEAQ (reference sequence). CDR3 loop: CASSLSTGSAAFF. In DNA form, the CDR3 reads TGTGCCAGCAGCCTTTCGACAGGTTCTGCAGCTTTCTTT.

This clone was seen only a few times. The chain is built from TRBV10-2 and TRBJ1-5, with D possibly matching TRBD1 (5 bases). With 8 bases removed from V and 2 bases from J, the gap between germline ends came to 13 bases. Looked up from germline, CDR1 is WSHSY and CDR2 is SAAADI. This CDR3 is built from 14 residues. In DNA, the CDR3 is TGCGCCAGCTCCAGGGTATCCGGCAATCAGCCCCAGCATTTT. It codes for CASSRVSGNQPQHF.

The gene calls are TRBV15 and TRBJ2-7; D may be TRBD2 (6 bases). The germline V gene encodes CDR1 LNHNV and CDR2 YYDKDF (reference sequence). Trimming pared 0 bases from V and 2 bases from J, leaving 14 bases between. CDR3 length: 16 amino acids. CDR3 coding DNA: TGTGCCACCAGCAGAGATGAACTAGCAGCCACCTACGAGCAGTACTTC. Translation gives CATSRDELAATYEQYF.

V gene TRBV9 combines with J gene TRBJ2-3; 15 bases fit TRBD2. Germline V gene data show CDR1 as SGDLS and CDR2 as YYNGEE. The CDR3 is made up of 16 amino acids. The junction had 3 bases not matched to a gene; V was cut back by 3 bases and J by 4 bases. This CDR3 reads CASSARTSGRADTQYF. The DNA of the CDR3 is TGTGCCAGCAGCGCGAGGACTAGCGGGAGGGCAGATACGCAGTATTTT.

About this clone itself: The conserved final phenylalanine or tryptophan is absent from the CDR3, which likely points to a read error. The chain employs TRBV6-1 and TRBJ1-5; 7 nucleotides agree with TRBD1. Germline V gene lookup returns CDR1 MNHNS and CDR2 SASEGT. The CDR3 loop spans 16 amino acids. V lost 4 bases, J lost 2 bases, and 8 bases stayed unmatched. This chain's CDR3 is CASSAQGLTGNQPQHL. CDR3 DNA: TGTGCCAGCAGTGCACAGGGGCTCACGGGCAATCAGCCCCAGCATCTT.

This clone was picked up one time. The chain carries TRBV2 and TRBJ2-3, with 7 bases fitting TRBD1. Germline V lookup: CDR1 SNHLY, CDR2 FYNNEI. The CDR3 sequence is 14 residues long. V lost 7 bases to trimming and J lost 4 bases; unmatched junction nucleotides: 8. The CDR3 is CASTSDRNSDTQYF. The DNA for the CDR3 is TGTGCCAGCACCTCGGACAGGAATTCAGATACGCAGTATTTT.

This clone was seen a single time. V is TRBV28 and J is TRBJ2-5; 8 nucleotides match TRBD1. V lost 3 bases to trimming and J lost 5 bases; unmatched junction nucleotides: 8. The CDR3 totals 15 residues. The germline V gene encodes CDR1 MDHEN and CDR2 SYDVKM. CDR3 amino acids: CASSFGQGARETQYF. For the CDR3, the DNA is TGTGCCAGCAGTTTCGGACAGGGCGCCAGGGAGACCCAGTACTTC.